The entry that follows covers one T cell receptor beta chain sequence. Its antigen is not identified. The data derive from a study of metastatic and nonmetastatic thyroid tumors. Study-wide background: Malignant thyroid and benign thyroid patients provided blood and tumor or nodule tissue whose repertoires were compared. Study results and limitations: According to reports, the diversity of TCR beta was significantly higher in malignant thyroid tumors than in benign nodules, and this held in both blood and tumor samples.

In the authors' methods: Across clinicopathological groups, CDR3 differences served as the basis for building a distant-metastasis classifier for papillary thyroid cancer. TCRdb re-processed the PCR reads through MiXCR. In this record, the V and J calls reflect TCRdb's handling and not the investigators' own analysis. The sample consists of roughly 28,000 clones, over 15% of them appearing once. Germline assignment: CDR1 SGDLS and CDR2 YYNGEE. CDR3 length: 12 amino acids. The ends lost 2 bases at V and 14 bases at J; junction bases unmatched: 7. Patients underwent thyroid surgery, and none had received any treatment before it.

The origin of this receptor is a female donor with papillary thyroid cancer or a benign thyroid nodule (not recorded which). Some clones in this sample may be carry-over from other donors' samples. The sample consisted of blood. V is TRBV9 and J is TRBJ2-1, with TRBD2 matching 7 bases. CDR3 in DNA: TGTGCCAGCAGCGTTGGGGGACTACCGGAGTTCTTC. Its translation: CASSVGGLPEFF.